This T cell receptor (beta chain) was recovered during a study of blood T cell repertoires in COVID-19. Measured with immunoSEQ multiplex PCR; TCRdb has only the in-frame clones, and not every one. The top ten hold under 15% of the sample, which has some 280,000 clones, approximately 90% seen once. V lost 2 bases and J 2 bases, leaving 9 bases between the germline ends. The CDR3 extends over 14 amino acids. Germline V lookup: CDR1 MNHEY, CDR2 SMNVEV (reference sequence). This clonotype was sampled from a woman aged 55-69 years with acute or convalescent COVID-19. The sequencing sample was made of peripheral blood. The V gene is TRBV27, the J gene TRBJ1-2; the D gene is possibly TRBD1 (5 bases). The CDR3 region has the DNA TGTGCCAGCAGTTTACAGGGCGCAAACTATGGCTACACCTTC. It translates to CASSLQGANYGYTF.